This passage covers 13 T cell receptor beta chains from one sample sequenced in a study of T cell responses to AZD1222 COVID-19 vaccine. Repertoires were generated with immunoSEQ multiplex PCR, while TCRdb's copy carries only in-frame clones and drops some. The sample records 150,000 to 200,000 clones, around 88% being singletons. The sample here was peripheral blood, taken 28 days after the second AZD1222 dose. These receptor sequences come from an adult who received the AZD1222 COVID-19 vaccine.

J is TRBJ1-6 and V is TRBV30, with D possibly matching TRBD1 (5 bases). CDR3 length: 14 residues. CDR1 is GTSNPN and CDR2 is SVGIG in the germline V gene (reference sequence). With 5 bases removed from V and 9 bases from J, the gap between germline ends came to 17 bases. The CDR3 spells CAWGTGRGGSPLHF. Written as DNA, the CDR3 is TGTGCCTGGGGTACGGGAAGGGGTGGTTCACCCCTCCACTTT.

The chain combines TRBV5-1 with TRBJ1-6, with D perhaps matching TRBD1 (5 bases). Trimming took off 4 bases at V and 8 bases at J, with 19 bases between the two ends. CDR1 is SGHRS and CDR2 is YFSETQ in the germline V gene. This CDR3 spans 16 amino acids. The CDR3 region has the DNA TGCGCCAGCAGCCAGGGCCCCGGGGGGTTGGATTCACCCCTCCACTTT. It encodes CASSQGPGGLDSPLHF. Combining the CDR3 with reference TRBV5-1 and TRBJ1-6 gives the whole variable domain KAGVTQTPRYLIKTRGQQVTLSCSPISGHRSVSWYQQTPGQGLQFLFEYFSETQRNKGNFPGRFSGRQFSNSRSEMNVSTLELGDSALYLCASSQGPGGLDSPLHFGNGTRLTVT.

The chain joins TRBV6-1 to TRBJ2-7; possible D gene TRBD2, 6 bases. V gave up 0 bases and J gave up 0 bases, with 6 bases separating them. Germline assignment: CDR1 MNHNS and CDR2 SASEGT. The CDR3 has 14 amino acids. The CDR3 here is CASSEAGGSYEQYF. DNA of the CDR3: TGTGCCAGCAGTGAAGCGGGGGGCTCCTACGAGCAGTACTTC.

The rearrangement uses TRBV2 and TRBJ1-3; no clear D gene. V shed 0 bases and J shed 2 bases, with 8 bases lying between them. Germline lookup yields CDR1 SNHLY and CDR2 FYNNEI. This CDR3 contains 15 residues. The CDR3 sequence: CASSEALKAGNTIYF. The CDR3 DNA reads as TGTGCCAGCAGTGAAGCGCTGAAGGCTGGAAACACCATATATTTT.

The gene calls are TRBV5-1 and TRBJ1-1; D remains unclear. V was clipped by 2 bases and J by 4 bases, with 12 bases between them. This CDR3 is 14 amino acids long. Germline CDR1 and CDR2: SGHRS and YFSETQ. The CDR3: CASSLDVVGTEAFF. The CDR3 coding sequence is TGCGCCAGCAGCTTAGACGTCGTGGGCACTGAAGCTTTCTTT.

The V and J genes are TRBV19 and TRBJ1-5; D not resolved. This CDR3 region has 15 residues. Germline V CDR1 and CDR2: LNHDA, SQIVND (reference sequence). Trimming left V 7 bases short and J 0 bases short, with 13 bases between. In DNA form, the CDR3 reads TGTGCCAGTATGGCTTCACAGATTAGCAATCAGCCCCAGCATTTT. Amino acid sequence: CASMASQISNQPQHF. The full variable domain, rest sourced from reference TRBV19 and TRBJ1-5, is DGGITQSPKYLFRKEGQNVTLSCEQNLNHDAMYWYRQDPGQGLRLIYYSQIVNDFQKGDIAEGYSVSREKKESFPLTVTSAQKNPTAFYLCASMASQISNQPQHFGDGTRLSIL.

The sample holds a few counts of this clone. The CDR3 bases are TGCGCCAGCAGCCAAACGGGACAGGGGGCGAATGGCTACACCTTC. It specifies CASSQTGQGANGYTF. The chain employs TRBV4-3 and TRBJ1-2, with 12 bases matching TRBD1. CDR3 size: 15 residues. V lost 2 bases to trimming and J lost 6 bases; unmatched junction nucleotides: 4. From germline, CDR1 is LGHNA and CDR2 YSLEER.

CDR3 amino acids: CASSATGQETQYF. The CDR3 region has the DNA TGTGCCAGCAGCGCGACAGGCCAAGAGACCCAGTACTTC. The chain employs TRBV7-3 and TRBJ2-5; D might be TRBD1 (6 bases). V lost 5 bases, J lost 1 base, and 8 bases lay in between. Per germline, CDR1 SGHTA and CDR2 FQGTGA. CDR3 length: 13 amino acids.

The chain recombines TRBV14 with TRBJ1-1; tentatively, D is TRBD1 (5 bases). This CDR3 comprises 13 residues. CDR1 SGHDN and CDR2 FVKESK come from the germline V gene. V was cut by 2 bases and J by 11 bases, with 15 bases left in between. The CDR3 sequence is CASSQNPGPRAFF. The CDR3 DNA follows: TGTGCCAGCAGCCAAAACCCGGGACCCCGGGCTTTCTTT.

The chain recombines TRBV19 with TRBJ1-5; 7 bases are a match to TRBD1. This CDR3 is built from 17 residues. V trimming: 2 bases; J trimming: 5 bases; junction bases outside the gene matches: 12. In germline, CDR1 is LNHDA, CDR2 SQIVND (reference sequence). CDR3 region: CASSINRPSGGHQPQHF. CDR3 DNA sequence: TGTGCCAGTAGTATAAATAGGCCGTCAGGGGGACATCAGCCCCAGCATTTT.

This chain connects TRBV5-1 to TRBJ1-4, with no clear D. In germline, CDR1 is SGHRS, CDR2 YFSETQ. The CDR3 covers 14 residues. Trimming shortened V by 2 bases and J by 2 bases, and 7 bases separated the two germline ends. As DNA, the CDR3 is TGCGCCAGCAGCTTAATGGTTACTAATGAAAAACTGTTTTTT. Translating gives CASSLMVTNEKLFF.

The rearrangement joins TRBV10-2 to TRBJ1-5; 7 positions match TRBD1. After removal of 6 bases from V and 2 bases from J, the junction contained 4 bases not matched to a gene. The germline gives CDR1 WSHSY, CDR2 SAAADI. The CDR3 runs to 14 residues. The DNA for the CDR3 is TGCGCCAGCAGGGAAGGGACAGGCAATCAGCCCCAGCATTTT. Its protein is CASREGTGNQPQHF.

This clone was detected only a few times. The rearrangement joins TRBV3-1 (or the pseudogene TRBV3-2) to TRBJ2-1; D gene uncertain. V was pared by 0 bases and J by 9 bases, with 9 bases between. The germline gives CDR1 LGHDT, CDR2 YNNKEL (reference sequence). CDR3 length: 13 residues. The CDR3 DNA reads TGTGCCAGCAGCCAAGATATGGTGATTGAGCAGTTCTTC. It yields the protein CASSQDMVIEQFF.